A selection of T cell receptor beta chains follows, all from one sample in a study of blood T cell repertoires in COVID-19. Assay: immunoSEQ multiplex PCR; the TCRdb copy retains only in-frame clones and omits some. The data show under 200,000 clones, 87% seen once. Sequencing was carried out using peripheral blood. All receptors come from a woman aged 60-70 years who had recovered from COVID-19. Each CDR3 is given with its conserved first and last residue. D genes are given only for firm matches. Some rows mark clone size as missing; the rest say once, few, many or name a class of expanded clone.

clone_size: -; v_call: TRBV4-1; d_call: -; j_call: TRBJ2-1; cdr3_nt: TGCGCCAGCAAATCAAACCTTAGGGGCTACAATGAGCAGTTCTTC; cdr3_aa: CASKSNLRGYNEQFF
clone_size: -; v_call: TRBV3-1/TRBV3-2; d_call: -; j_call: TRBJ1-2; cdr3_nt: TGTGCCAGCAGCCAAGGGCAGACACACTATGGCTACACCTTC; cdr3_aa: CASSQGQTHYGYTF
clone_size: -; v_call: TRBV4-1; d_call: -; j_call: TRBJ1-1; cdr3_nt: TGCGCCAGCAGCCAAGATCGACAGTTGAACACTGAAGCTTTCTTT; cdr3_aa: CASSQDRQLNTEAFF
clone_size: few; v_call: TRBV5-1; d_call: TRBD1; j_call: TRBJ2-3; cdr3_nt: TGCGCCAGCAGCTTAGGACAGGGCGGCGATACGCAGTATTTT; cdr3_aa: CASSLGQGGDTQYF
clone_size: -; v_call: TRBV19; d_call: TRBD1; j_call: TRBJ1-1; cdr3_nt: TGTGCCAGTAGGGACCGTGGACAGGGACGGAACACTGAAGCTTTCTTT; cdr3_aa: CASRDRGQGRNTEAFF
clone_size: -; v_call: TRBV3-1/TRBV3-2; d_call: TRBD1; j_call: TRBJ1-1; cdr3_nt: TGTGCCAGCAGCCAAGGGGGGACAGGGGCCGAAGCTTTCTTT; cdr3_aa: CASSQGGTGAEAFF
clone_size: -; v_call: TRBV10-3; d_call: -; j_call: TRBJ2-3; cdr3_nt: TGTGCCATCAGGACTAGAGAGAGCACAGATACGCAGTATTTT; cdr3_aa: CAIRTRESTDTQYF
clone_size: -; v_call: TRBV12-3/TRBV12-4; d_call: TRBD2; j_call: TRBJ2-1; cdr3_nt: TGTGCCAGCAGCACACGGGGGGGCAATGAGCAGTTCTTC; cdr3_aa: CASSTRGGNEQFF
clone_size: -; v_call: TRBV3-1/TRBV3-2; d_call: -; j_call: TRBJ1-1; cdr3_nt: TGTGCCAGCAGCCCCTCCCCTTACAAGAACACTGAAGCTTTCTTT; cdr3_aa: CASSPSPYKNTEAFF
clone_size: -; v_call: TRBV28; d_call: -; j_call: TRBJ1-4; cdr3_nt: TGTGCCAGCAGTCTACCGGGGGCAACTAATGAAAAACTGTTTTTT; cdr3_aa: CASSLPGATNEKLFF
clone_size: -; v_call: TRBV18; d_call: -; j_call: TRBJ1-2; cdr3_nt: TGTGCCAGCTCATCGTCGGGGGTGGACTATGGCTACACCTTC; cdr3_aa: CASSSSGVDYGYTF
clone_size: -; v_call: TRBV2; d_call: -; j_call: TRBJ1-5; cdr3_nt: TGTGCCAGCAGTCCGTCCAGGGTGAATCAGCCCCAGCATTTT; cdr3_aa: CASSPSRVNQPQHF
clone_size: -; v_call: TRBV5-8; d_call: -; j_call: TRBJ2-2; cdr3_nt: TGTGCCAGCAGCTTCGGACAGTTGAACACCGGGGAGCTGTTTTTT; cdr3_aa: CASSFGQLNTGELFF
clone_size: -; v_call: TRBV5-1; d_call: -; j_call: TRBJ2-2; cdr3_nt: TGCGCCAGCAGCCGGACAGTTACCGGGGAGCTGTTTTTT; cdr3_aa: CASSRTVTGELFF
clone_size: once; v_call: TRBV2; d_call: -; j_call: TRBJ2-2; cdr3_nt: TGTGCCAGCGCAGACAGGTCGAACACCGGGGAGCTGTTTTTT; cdr3_aa: CASADRSNTGELFF
clone_size: -; v_call: TRBV13; d_call: -; j_call: TRBJ2-1; cdr3_nt: TGTGCCAGCACGGACAGTACTATGGGAGAGCAGTTCTTC; cdr3_aa: CASTDSTMGEQFF
clone_size: -; v_call: TRBV18; d_call: -; j_call: TRBJ2-5; cdr3_nt: TGTGCCAGCTCACCACCGACGGGGATGGGTGAGACCCAGTACTTC; cdr3_aa: CASSPPTGMGETQYF
clone_size: -; v_call: TRBV6-2/TRBV6-3; d_call: -; j_call: TRBJ1-5; cdr3_nt: TGTGCCAGCAGTTACCTTTTAAAGATCTATAGCAATCAGCCCCAGCATTTT; cdr3_aa: CASSYLLKIYSNQPQHF
clone_size: -; v_call: TRBV7-3; d_call: TRBD1; j_call: TRBJ2-7; cdr3_nt: TGTGCCAGCAGCTTAAATGCCCGGACAGGGGAACAGTACTTC; cdr3_aa: CASSLNARTGEQYF
clone_size: -; v_call: TRBV19; d_call: TRBD1; j_call: TRBJ1-1; cdr3_nt: TGTGCCAGTAGTCCTCAGACAGGGGACACTGAAGCTTTCTTT; cdr3_aa: CASSPQTGDTEAFF
clone_size: -; v_call: TRBV10-3; d_call: TRBD2; j_call: TRBJ2-1; cdr3_nt: TGTGCCATCAGTGCGTTCCTAGCGGGGCTTTCCTACAATGAGCAGTTCTTC; cdr3_aa: CAISAFLAGLSYNEQFF
clone_size: -; v_call: TRBV21-1; d_call: -; j_call: TRBJ2-1; cdr3_nt: TGTGCCAGCAGCAAAAAGGCGAGGGCAGGGGGCTACAATGAGCAGTTCTTC; cdr3_aa: CASSKKARAGGYNEQFF
clone_size: many; v_call: TRBV28; d_call: -; j_call: TRBJ1-1; cdr3_nt: TGTGCCAGCAGTTTACCCCAAAACACTGAAGCTTTCTTT; cdr3_aa: CASSLPQNTEAFF
clone_size: -; v_call: TRBV19; d_call: TRBD2; j_call: TRBJ2-5; cdr3_nt: TGTGCCAGTAGTATGGAAGCGGGGGGCGGGGAAGAGACCCAGTACTTC; cdr3_aa: CASSMEAGGGEETQYF
clone_size: -; v_call: TRBV5-5; d_call: -; j_call: TRBJ1-1; cdr3_nt: TGTGCCAGCAGCTTGGGGCCGGGGACTGAAGCTTTCTTT; cdr3_aa: CASSLGPGTEAFF
clone_size: -; v_call: TRBV9; d_call: TRBD2; j_call: TRBJ2-1; cdr3_nt: TGTGCCAGCAGCGTAGAGGGACTAGCAGTATACAATGAGCAGTTCTTC; cdr3_aa: CASSVEGLAVYNEQFF
clone_size: -; v_call: TRBV5-1; d_call: -; j_call: TRBJ2-1; cdr3_nt: TGCGCCAGCAGTCTGGACGGGGGGCGCGGTAATGAGCAGTTCTTC; cdr3_aa: CASSLDGGRGNEQFF
clone_size: -; v_call: TRBV24-1; d_call: TRBD1; j_call: TRBJ2-6; cdr3_nt: TGTGCCACCAGTGACCCCCCTGACAGGGGGAAAGGGGCCAACGTCCTGACTTTC; cdr3_aa: CATSDPPDRGKGANVLTF
clone_size: -; v_call: TRBV3-1/TRBV3-2; d_call: -; j_call: TRBJ1-1; cdr3_nt: TGTGCCAGCAGCCTTCACGGGGGGGGGAACACTGAAGCTTTCTTT; cdr3_aa: CASSLHGGGNTEAFF
clone_size: -; v_call: TRBV5-1; d_call: -; j_call: TRBJ2-3; cdr3_nt: TGCGCCAGCAGCTCTACCTATTCTAGCACAGATACGCAGTATTTT; cdr3_aa: CASSSTYSSTDTQYF
clone_size: -; v_call: TRBV5-4; d_call: -; j_call: TRBJ2-3; cdr3_nt: TGTGCCAGCAGCTTCCCCCAGGGCCATTCTAGCACAGATACGCAGTATTTT; cdr3_aa: CASSFPQGHSSTDTQYF
clone_size: -; v_call: TRBV18; d_call: TRBD1; j_call: TRBJ1-1; cdr3_nt: TGTGCCAGCTCGCCTAGACAGGGAGAAGCTTTCTTT; cdr3_aa: CASSPRQGEAFF
clone_size: -; v_call: TRBV19; d_call: -; j_call: TRBJ2-1; cdr3_nt: TGTGCCAGTAGTGCTGCGGGGTTCTACAATGAGCAGTTCTTC; cdr3_aa: CASSAAGFYNEQFF
clone_size: few; v_call: TRBV7-2; d_call: -; j_call: TRBJ2-5; cdr3_nt: TGTGCCAGCAGCTTAGTTGGACTAAAAAATCAAGAGACCCAGTACTTC; cdr3_aa: CASSLVGLKNQETQYF
clone_size: -; v_call: TRBV5-4; d_call: TRBD1; j_call: TRBJ2-7; cdr3_nt: TGTGCCAGCAGCGCCGGGACAGGGAGCCCCGAGCAGTACTTC; cdr3_aa: CASSAGTGSPEQYF
clone_size: -; v_call: TRBV11-3; d_call: -; j_call: TRBJ1-1; cdr3_nt: TGTGCCAGCAGCTTATCGGGGATTCACACTGAAGCTTTCTTT; cdr3_aa: CASSLSGIHTEAFF
clone_size: -; v_call: TRBV2; d_call: -; j_call: TRBJ1-5; cdr3_nt: TGTGCCAGCAGTGAAAGCCCCGGGGGATATCAGCCCCAGCATTTT; cdr3_aa: CASSESPGGYQPQHF
clone_size: -; v_call: TRBV28; d_call: TRBD1; j_call: TRBJ1-6; cdr3_nt: TGTGCCAGCAGTTCGGGACAGGGAAAAAATTCACCCCTCCACTTT; cdr3_aa: CASSSGQGKNSPLHF
clone_size: -; v_call: TRBV7-9; d_call: TRBD1; j_call: TRBJ1-4; cdr3_nt: TGTGCCAGCAGTCCAGTACTAGGGGGCTTTGAAAAACTGTTTTTT; cdr3_aa: CASSPVLGGFEKLFF
clone_size: once; v_call: TRBV20-1; d_call: TRBD2; j_call: TRBJ2-3; cdr3_nt: TGCAGTGCTAGTTCAGCGGGGGGGGCAGATACGCAGTATTTT; cdr3_aa: CSASSAGGADTQYF
clone_size: once; v_call: TRBV6-6; d_call: -; j_call: TRBJ1-5; cdr3_nt: TGTGCCAGCAGTTACTCGAGGGACATAAATCAGCCCCAGCATTTT; cdr3_aa: CASSYSRDINQPQHF
clone_size: -; v_call: TRBV11-3; d_call: TRBD2; j_call: TRBJ2-1; cdr3_nt: TGTGCCAGCAGCTTAGCTCCGCTTATGGCCAGCGGGGGGGCCTACAATGAGCAGTTCTTC; cdr3_aa: CASSLAPLMASGGAYNEQFF
clone_size: -; v_call: TRBV11-2; d_call: TRBD1; j_call: TRBJ1-2; cdr3_nt: TGTGCCAGCAGCTCAAATGACAGGGTTAACTATGGCTACACCTTC; cdr3_aa: CASSSNDRVNYGYTF
clone_size: once; v_call: TRBV24-1; d_call: -; j_call: TRBJ1-4; cdr3_nt: TGTGCCACCAGTGGCGGATCTGCTGGTAATGAAAAACTGTTTTTT; cdr3_aa: CATSGGSAGNEKLFF
clone_size: -; v_call: TRBV5-1; d_call: -; j_call: TRBJ1-2; cdr3_nt: TGCGCCAGCAGCTTGGGGACAAACTATGGCTACACCTTC; cdr3_aa: CASSLGTNYGYTF
clone_size: -; v_call: TRBV11-2; d_call: -; j_call: TRBJ1-1; cdr3_nt: TGTGCCAGCAGCTTAGCGTCCGGGGTGGGGGCTTTCTTT; cdr3_aa: CASSLASGVGAFF
clone_size: -; v_call: TRBV7-9; d_call: -; j_call: TRBJ1-4; cdr3_nt: TGTGCCAGCAGCTCCCAGCAGGGGAATGAAAAACTGTTTTTT; cdr3_aa: CASSSQQGNEKLFF
clone_size: -; v_call: TRBV2; d_call: TRBD1; j_call: TRBJ1-1; cdr3_nt: TGTGCCAGCAGTGAAGACAGGGGCGAAGAGGCTGAAGCTTTCTTT; cdr3_aa: CASSEDRGEEAEAFF
clone_size: -; v_call: TRBV10-3; d_call: TRBD1; j_call: TRBJ2-7; cdr3_nt: TGTGCCGTGCGGACAGGGGGAACCTACGAGCAGTACTTC; cdr3_aa: CAVRTGGTYEQYF
clone_size: -; v_call: TRBV2; d_call: -; j_call: TRBJ2-3; cdr3_nt: TGTGCCAGCAGTGAGGCGGGGACTTTCACAGATACGCAGTATTTT; cdr3_aa: CASSEAGTFTDTQYF
clone_size: -; v_call: TRBV6-5; d_call: -; j_call: TRBJ2-3; cdr3_nt: TGTGCCAGCAGTTACTCGGGGGACATTTTCTCAGATACGCAGTATTTT; cdr3_aa: CASSYSGDIFSDTQYF
clone_size: -; v_call: TRBV18; d_call: TRBD1; j_call: TRBJ1-4; cdr3_nt: TGTGCCAGCTCACCACGCTCAGGGGGTTATGAAAAACTGTTTTTT; cdr3_aa: CASSPRSGGYEKLFF
clone_size: -; v_call: TRBV5-1; d_call: TRBD1; j_call: TRBJ2-7; cdr3_nt: TGCGCCAGCAGCTTGGCCTGGGACAGCTACGAGCAGTACTTC; cdr3_aa: CASSLAWDSYEQYF